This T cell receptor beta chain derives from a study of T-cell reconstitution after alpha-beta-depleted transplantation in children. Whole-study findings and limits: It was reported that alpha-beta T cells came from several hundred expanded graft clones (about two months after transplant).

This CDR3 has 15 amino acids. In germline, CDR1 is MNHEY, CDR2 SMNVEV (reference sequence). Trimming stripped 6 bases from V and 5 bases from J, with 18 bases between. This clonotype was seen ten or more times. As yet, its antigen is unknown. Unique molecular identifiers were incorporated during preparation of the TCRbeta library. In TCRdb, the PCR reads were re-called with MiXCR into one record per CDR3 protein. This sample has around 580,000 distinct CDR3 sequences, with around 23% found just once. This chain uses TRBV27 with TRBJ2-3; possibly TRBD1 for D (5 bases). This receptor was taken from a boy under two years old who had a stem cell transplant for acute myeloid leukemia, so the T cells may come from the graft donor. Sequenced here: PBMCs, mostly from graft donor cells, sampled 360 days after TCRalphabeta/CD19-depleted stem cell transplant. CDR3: CASSPGHTHGDTQYF. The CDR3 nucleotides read TGTGCCAGCAGCCCCGGACATACGCATGGAGATACGCAGTATTTT.